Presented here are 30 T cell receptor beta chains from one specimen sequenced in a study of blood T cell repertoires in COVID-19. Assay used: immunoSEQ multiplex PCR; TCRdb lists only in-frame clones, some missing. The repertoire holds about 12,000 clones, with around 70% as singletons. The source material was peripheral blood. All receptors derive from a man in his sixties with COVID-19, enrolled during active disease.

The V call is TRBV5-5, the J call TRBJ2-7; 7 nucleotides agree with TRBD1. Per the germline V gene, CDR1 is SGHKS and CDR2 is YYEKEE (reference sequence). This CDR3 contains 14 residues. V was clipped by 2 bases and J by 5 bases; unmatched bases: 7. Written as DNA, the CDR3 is TGTGCCAGCAGCTTTAATTACAGGGGACACGAGCAGTACGTC. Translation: CASSFNYRGHEQYV.

This chain's CDR3 is CASSLLLSGRLFF. The CDR3 bases are TGTGCCAGCAGTCTCCTTTTGTCGGGAAGACTGTTTTTT. The rearrangement joins TRBV27 to TRBJ1-4; D uncertain. This CDR3 contains 13 residues. Germline assignment: CDR1 MNHEY and CDR2 SMNVEV (reference sequence). V was pared by 5 bases and J by 13 bases, with 17 bases between.

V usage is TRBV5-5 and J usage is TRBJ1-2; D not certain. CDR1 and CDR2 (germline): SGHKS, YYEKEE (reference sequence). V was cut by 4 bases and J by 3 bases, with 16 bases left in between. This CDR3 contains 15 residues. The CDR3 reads CASSDSAVSYYGYTF. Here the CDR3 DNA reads TGTGCCAGCAGCGACTCGGCGGTATCGTACTATGGCTACACCTTC.

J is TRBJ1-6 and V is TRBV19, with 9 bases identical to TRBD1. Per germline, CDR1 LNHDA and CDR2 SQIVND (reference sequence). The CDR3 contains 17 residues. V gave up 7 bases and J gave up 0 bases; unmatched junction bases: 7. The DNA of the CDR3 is TGTGCCAGTACTCCCGGGACAGGGAGCTCCTATAATTCACCCCTCCACTTT. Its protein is CASTPGTGSSYNSPLHF.

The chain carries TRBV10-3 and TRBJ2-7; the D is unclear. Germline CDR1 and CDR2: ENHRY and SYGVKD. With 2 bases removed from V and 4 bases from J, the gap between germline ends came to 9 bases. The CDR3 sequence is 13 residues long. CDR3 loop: CAISERNWYEQYV. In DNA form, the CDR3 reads TGTGCCATCAGTGAGCGAAACTGGTACGAGCAGTACGTC.

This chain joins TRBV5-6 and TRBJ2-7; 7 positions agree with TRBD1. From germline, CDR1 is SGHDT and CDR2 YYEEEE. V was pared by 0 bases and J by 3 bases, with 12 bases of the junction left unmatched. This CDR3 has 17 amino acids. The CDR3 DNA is TGTGCCAGCAGCTTGGAACGGGCAGGGGGAAGGTTCTACGAGCAGTACGTC. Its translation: CASSLERAGGRFYEQYV.

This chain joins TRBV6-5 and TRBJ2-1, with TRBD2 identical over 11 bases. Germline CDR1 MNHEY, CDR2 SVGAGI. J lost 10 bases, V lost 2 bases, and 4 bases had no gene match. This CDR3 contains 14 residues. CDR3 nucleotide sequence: TGTGCCAGCAGTTACCTAGCGGGAGGCGACGAGCAGTTCTTC. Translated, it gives CASSYLAGGDEQFF.

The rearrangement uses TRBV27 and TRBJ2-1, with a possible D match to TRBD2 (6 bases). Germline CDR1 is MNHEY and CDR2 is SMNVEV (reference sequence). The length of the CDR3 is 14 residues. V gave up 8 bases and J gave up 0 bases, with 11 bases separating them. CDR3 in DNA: TGTGCCAGCGGATCCGGGGGCTCCTACAATGAGCAGTTCTTC. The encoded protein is CASGSGGSYNEQFF.

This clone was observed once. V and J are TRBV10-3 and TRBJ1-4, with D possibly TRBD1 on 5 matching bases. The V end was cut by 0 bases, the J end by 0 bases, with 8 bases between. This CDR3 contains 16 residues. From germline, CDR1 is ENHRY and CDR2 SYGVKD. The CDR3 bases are TGTGCCATCAGTGAGTCGGGAGGGGCAACTAATGAAAAACTGTTTTTT. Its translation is CAISESGGATNEKLFF.

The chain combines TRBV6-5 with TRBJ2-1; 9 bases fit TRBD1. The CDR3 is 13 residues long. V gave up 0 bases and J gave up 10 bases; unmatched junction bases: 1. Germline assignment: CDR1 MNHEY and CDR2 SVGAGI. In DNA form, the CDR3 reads TGTGCCAGCAGTTACTCGGACAGGGGCGAGCAGTTCTTC. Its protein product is CASSYSDRGEQFF.

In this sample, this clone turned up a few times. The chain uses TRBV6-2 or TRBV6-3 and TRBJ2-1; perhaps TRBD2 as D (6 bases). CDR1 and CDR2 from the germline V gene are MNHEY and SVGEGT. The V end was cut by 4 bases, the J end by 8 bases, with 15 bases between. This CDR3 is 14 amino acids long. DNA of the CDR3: TGTGCCAGCAGTTCGGACGGGACTTTGGATGAGCAGTTCTTC. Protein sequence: CASSSDGTLDEQFF.

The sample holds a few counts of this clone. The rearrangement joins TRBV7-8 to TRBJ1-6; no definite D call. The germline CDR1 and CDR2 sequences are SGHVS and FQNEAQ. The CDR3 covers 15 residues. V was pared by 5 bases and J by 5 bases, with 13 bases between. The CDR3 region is CASSPGITNNSPLHF. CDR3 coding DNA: TGTGCCAGCAGCCCCGGGATTACCAATAATTCACCCCTCCACTTT.

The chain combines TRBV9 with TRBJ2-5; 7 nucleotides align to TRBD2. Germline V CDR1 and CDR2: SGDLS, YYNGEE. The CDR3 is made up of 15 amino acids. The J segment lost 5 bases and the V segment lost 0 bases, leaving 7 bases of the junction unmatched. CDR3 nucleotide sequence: TGTGCCAGCAGCGTAGGGGGAGGGCTGCGGGAGACCCAGTACTTC. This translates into CASSVGGGLRETQYF.

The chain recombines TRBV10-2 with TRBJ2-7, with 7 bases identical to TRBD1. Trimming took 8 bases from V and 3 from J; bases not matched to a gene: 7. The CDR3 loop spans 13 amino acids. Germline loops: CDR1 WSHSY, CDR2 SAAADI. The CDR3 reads CASSIRTGYEQYF. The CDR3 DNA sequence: TGCGCCAGCTCTATAAGGACAGGCTACGAGCAGTACTTC.

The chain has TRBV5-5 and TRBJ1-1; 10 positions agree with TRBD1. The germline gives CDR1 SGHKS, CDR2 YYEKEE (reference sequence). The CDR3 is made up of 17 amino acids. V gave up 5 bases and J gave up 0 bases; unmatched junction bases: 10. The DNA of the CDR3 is TGTGCCAGCAGGTCGGGACAGGGGATATTGGTGAACACTGAAGCTTTCTTT. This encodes CASRSGQGILVNTEAFF.

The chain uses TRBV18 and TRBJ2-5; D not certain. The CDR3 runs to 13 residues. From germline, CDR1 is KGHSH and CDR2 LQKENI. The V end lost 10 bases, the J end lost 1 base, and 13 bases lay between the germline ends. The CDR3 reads CATRSGTQETQYF. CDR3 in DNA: TGTGCCACACGCTCAGGTACCCAAGAGACCCAGTACTTC.

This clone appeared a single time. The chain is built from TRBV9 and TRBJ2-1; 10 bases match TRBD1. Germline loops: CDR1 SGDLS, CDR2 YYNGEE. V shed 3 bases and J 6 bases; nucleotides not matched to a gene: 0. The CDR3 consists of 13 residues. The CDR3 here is CASSGTGGNEQFF. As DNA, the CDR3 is TGTGCCAGCAGCGGGACAGGGGGCAATGAGCAGTTCTTC.

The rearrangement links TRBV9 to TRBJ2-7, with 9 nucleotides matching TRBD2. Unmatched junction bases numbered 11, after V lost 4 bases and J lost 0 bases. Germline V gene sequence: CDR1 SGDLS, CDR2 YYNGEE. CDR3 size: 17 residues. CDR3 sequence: CASSLSHMRGGSYEQYF. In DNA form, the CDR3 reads TGTGCCAGCAGCCTCTCGCACATGCGGGGGGGCTCCTACGAGCAGTACTTC.

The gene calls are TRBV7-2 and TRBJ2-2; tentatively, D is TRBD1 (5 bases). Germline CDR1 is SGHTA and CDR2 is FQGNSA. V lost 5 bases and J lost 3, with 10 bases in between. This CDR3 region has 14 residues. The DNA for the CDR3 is TGTGCCAGCAGCGACCGACAGTACACCGGGGAGCTGTTTTTT. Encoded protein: CASSDRQYTGELFF.

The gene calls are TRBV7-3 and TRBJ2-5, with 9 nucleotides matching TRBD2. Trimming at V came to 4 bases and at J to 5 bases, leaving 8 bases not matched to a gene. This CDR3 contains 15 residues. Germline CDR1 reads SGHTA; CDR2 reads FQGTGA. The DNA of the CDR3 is TGTGCCAGCAGCTCGATAGCGGGAGTCGGCGAGACCCAGTACTTC. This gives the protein CASSSIAGVGETQYF.

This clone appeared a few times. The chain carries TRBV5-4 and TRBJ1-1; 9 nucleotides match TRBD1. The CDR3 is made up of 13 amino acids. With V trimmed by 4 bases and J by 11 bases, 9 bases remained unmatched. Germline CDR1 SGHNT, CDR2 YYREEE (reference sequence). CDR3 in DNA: TGTGCCAGCAGCGGGACAGGGTCCCCGTGGGCTTTCTTT. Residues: CASSGTGSPWAFF. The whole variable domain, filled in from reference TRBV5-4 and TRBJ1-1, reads ETGVTQSPTHLIKTRGQQVTLRCSSQSGHNTVSWYQQALGQGPQFIFQYYREEENGRGNFPPRFSGLQFPNYSSELNVNALELDDSALYLCASSGTGSPWAFFGQGTRLTVV.

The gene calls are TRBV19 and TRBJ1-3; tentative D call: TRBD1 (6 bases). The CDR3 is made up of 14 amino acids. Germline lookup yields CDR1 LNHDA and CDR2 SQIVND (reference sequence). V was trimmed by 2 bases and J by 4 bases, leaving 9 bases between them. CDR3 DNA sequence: TGTGCCAGTAGTATATGGGACATCGGAAACACCATATATTTT. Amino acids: CASSIWDIGNTIYF.

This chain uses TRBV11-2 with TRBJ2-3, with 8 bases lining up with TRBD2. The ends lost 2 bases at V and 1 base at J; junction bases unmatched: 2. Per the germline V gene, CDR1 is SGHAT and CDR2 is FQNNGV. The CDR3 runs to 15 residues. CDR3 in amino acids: CASSLQLAGTDTQYF. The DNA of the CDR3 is TGTGCCAGCAGCTTACAACTAGCGGGCACAGATACGCAGTATTTT.

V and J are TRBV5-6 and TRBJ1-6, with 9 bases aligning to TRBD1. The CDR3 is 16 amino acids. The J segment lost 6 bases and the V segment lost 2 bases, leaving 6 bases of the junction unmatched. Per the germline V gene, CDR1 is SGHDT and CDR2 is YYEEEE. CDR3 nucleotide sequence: TGTGCCAGCAGCTTTAACAGGGGGCTTTCTAATTCACCCCTCCACTTT. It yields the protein CASSFNRGLSNSPLHF.

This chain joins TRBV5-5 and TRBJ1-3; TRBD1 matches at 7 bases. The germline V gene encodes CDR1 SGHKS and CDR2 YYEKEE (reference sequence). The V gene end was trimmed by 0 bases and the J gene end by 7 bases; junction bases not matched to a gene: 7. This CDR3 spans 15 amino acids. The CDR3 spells CASSLDSMTGNTIYF. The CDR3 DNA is TGTGCCAGCAGCTTGGACAGCATGACAGGGAACACCATATATTTT. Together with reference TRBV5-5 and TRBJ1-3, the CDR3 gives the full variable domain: DAGVTQSPTHLIKTRGQQVTLRCSPISGHKSVSWYQQVLGQGPQFIFQYYEKEERGRGNFPDRFSARQFPNYSSELNVNALLLGDSALYLCASSLDSMTGNTIYFGEGSWLTVV.

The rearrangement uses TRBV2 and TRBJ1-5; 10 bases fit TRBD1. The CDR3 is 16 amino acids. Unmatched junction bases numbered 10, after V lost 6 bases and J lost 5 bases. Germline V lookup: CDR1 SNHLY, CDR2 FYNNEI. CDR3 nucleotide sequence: TGTGCCAGCAGAAGGACAGGGGGTGAGGCGCATCAGCCCCAGCATTTT. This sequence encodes CASRRTGGEAHQPQHF.

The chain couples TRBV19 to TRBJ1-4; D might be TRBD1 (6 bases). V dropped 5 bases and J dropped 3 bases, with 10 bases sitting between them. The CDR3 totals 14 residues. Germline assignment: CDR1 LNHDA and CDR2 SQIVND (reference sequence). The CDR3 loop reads CASSGWTANEKLFF. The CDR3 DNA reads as TGTGCCAGTAGTGGTTGGACAGCTAATGAAAAACTGTTTTTT.

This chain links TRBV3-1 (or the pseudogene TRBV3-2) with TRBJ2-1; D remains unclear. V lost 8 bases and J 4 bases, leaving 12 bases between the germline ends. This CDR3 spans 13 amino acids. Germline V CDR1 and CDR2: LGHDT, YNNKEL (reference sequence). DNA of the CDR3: TGTGCCAGCGAAGAAGCTGGTTACAATGAGCAGTTCTTC. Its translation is CASEEAGYNEQFF.

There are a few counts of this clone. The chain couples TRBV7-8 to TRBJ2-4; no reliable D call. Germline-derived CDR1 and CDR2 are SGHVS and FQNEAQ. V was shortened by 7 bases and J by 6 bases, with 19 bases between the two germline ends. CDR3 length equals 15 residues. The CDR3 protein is CASTANMVRGNIQYF. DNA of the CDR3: TGTGCCAGCACCGCGAACATGGTGCGAGGAAACATTCAGTACTTC.

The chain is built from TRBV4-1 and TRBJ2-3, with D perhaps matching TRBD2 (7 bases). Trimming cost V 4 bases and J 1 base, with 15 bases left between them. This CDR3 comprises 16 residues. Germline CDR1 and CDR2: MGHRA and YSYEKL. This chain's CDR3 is CASSPSGGQGTDTQYF. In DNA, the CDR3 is TGCGCCAGCAGCCCGTCGGGGGGCCAGGGCACAGATACGCAGTATTTT.